This TCR beta chain was documented in a study of cytomegalovirus exposure and HLA in healthy donors. Looking at the study overall: Out of fewer than 500 genotyped donors, roughly 80% belonged to the Caucasian-associated ancestry cluster. Study-level findings and limits: Solely CMV serostatus was available to characterize immune exposure. Across all donors, roughly uniform sequencing depth was an assumption of the presence/absence analyses.

Vbeta (60) and Jbeta (13) primers were used in the PCR. Sequenced by immunoSEQ multiplex PCR; TCRdb stores in-frame clones only, minus some. The data contain approximately 190,000 clones, 65% to 85% of them singletons. Trimming removed 3 bases from V and 4 bases from J, with 19 bases in between. This CDR3 has 17 residues. CDR1 is LNHDA, CDR2 SQIVND, per germline (reference sequence). A note on this clone: Its antigen remains unknown.

Sequencing was done on a sample of PBMCs. This rearrangement joins TRBV19 to TRBJ1-5; TRBD1 is a possible D gene (5 bases). This sequence originates from a man between 45 and 60 years old in good health and CMV-seronegative. Here the CDR3 reads CASSILFPGKGNQPQHF. The CDR3 DNA sequence: TGTGCCAGTAGTATCTTATTCCCAGGGAAAGGGAATCAGCCCCAGCATTTT.